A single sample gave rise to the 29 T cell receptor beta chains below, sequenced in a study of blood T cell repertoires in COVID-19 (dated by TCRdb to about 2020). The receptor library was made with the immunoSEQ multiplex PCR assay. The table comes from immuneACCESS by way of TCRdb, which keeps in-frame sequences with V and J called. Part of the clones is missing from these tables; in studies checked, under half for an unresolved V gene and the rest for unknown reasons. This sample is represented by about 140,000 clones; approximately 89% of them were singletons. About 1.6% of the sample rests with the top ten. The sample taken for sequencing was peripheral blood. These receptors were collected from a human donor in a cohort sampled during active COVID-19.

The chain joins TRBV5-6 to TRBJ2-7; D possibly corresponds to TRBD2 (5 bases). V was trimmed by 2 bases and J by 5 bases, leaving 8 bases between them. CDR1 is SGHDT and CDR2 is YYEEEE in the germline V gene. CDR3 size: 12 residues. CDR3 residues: CASSFSVHEQYF. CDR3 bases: TGTGCCAGCAGCTTTAGCGTCCACGAGCAGTACTTC. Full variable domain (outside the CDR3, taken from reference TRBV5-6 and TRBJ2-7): DAGVTQSPTHLIKTRGQQVTLRCSPKSGHDTVSWYQQALGQGPQFIFQYYEEEERQRGNFPDRFSGHQFPNYSSELNVNALLLGDSALYLCASSFSVHEQYFGPGTRLTVT.

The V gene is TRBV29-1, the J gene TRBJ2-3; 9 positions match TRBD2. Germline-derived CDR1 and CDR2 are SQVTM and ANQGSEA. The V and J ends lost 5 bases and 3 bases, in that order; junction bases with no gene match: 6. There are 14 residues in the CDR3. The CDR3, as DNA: TGCAGCGTTCGGGCGGGGGGGCCGACAGATACGCAGTATTTT. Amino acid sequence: CSVRAGGPTDTQYF.

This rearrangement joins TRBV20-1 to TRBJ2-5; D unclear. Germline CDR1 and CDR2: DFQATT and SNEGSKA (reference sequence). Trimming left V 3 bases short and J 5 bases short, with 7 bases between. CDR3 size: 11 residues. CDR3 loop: CSASKAETQYF. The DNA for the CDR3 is TGCAGTGCTAGCAAAGCGGAGACCCAGTACTTC.

CDR3 in amino acids: CASRPGRGGIQPQHF. In DNA form, the CDR3 reads TGTGCCAGCAGGCCAGGGCGCGGGGGAATTCAGCCCCAGCATTTT. The chain links TRBV6-5 to TRBJ1-5, with D tentatively TRBD1 (5 bases). The CDR3 has 15 amino acids. CDR1 is MNHEY and CDR2 is SVGAGI in the germline V gene. V lost 6 bases and J lost 6, with 18 bases in between.

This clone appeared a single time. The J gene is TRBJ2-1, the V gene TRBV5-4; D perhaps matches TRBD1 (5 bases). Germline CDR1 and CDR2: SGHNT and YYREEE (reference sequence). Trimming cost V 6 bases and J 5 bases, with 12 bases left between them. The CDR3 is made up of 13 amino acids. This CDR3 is CASKPGPHNEQFF. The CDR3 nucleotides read TGTGCCAGCAAGCCAGGGCCACACAATGAGCAGTTCTTC.

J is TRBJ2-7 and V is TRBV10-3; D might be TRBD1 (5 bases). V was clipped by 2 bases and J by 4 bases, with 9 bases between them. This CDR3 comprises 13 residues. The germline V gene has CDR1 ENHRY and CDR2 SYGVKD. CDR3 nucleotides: TGTGCCATCAGTGAGGGGGCCTCGTACGAGCAGTACTTC. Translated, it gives CAISEGASYEQYF.

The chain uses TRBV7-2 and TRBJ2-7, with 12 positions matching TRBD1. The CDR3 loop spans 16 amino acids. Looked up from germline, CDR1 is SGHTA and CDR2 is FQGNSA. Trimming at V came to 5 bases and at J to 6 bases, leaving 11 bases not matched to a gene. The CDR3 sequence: CASSQSGTGGAGEQYF. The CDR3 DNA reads TGTGCCAGCAGCCAAAGCGGGACAGGGGGCGCGGGCGAGCAGTACTTC.

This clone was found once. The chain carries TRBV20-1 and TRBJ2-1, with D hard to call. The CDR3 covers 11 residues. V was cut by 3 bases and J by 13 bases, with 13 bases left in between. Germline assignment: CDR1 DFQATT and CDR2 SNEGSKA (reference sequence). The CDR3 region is CSASVTSYQFF. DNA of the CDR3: TGCAGTGCTAGTGTTACTTCCTATCAGTTCTTC.

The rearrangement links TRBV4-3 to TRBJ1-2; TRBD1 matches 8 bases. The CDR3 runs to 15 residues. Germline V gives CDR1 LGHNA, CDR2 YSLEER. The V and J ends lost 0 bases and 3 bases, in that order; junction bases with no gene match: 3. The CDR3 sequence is CASSQEAGGDYGYTF. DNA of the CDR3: TGCGCCAGCAGCCAAGAGGCAGGGGGCGACTATGGCTACACCTTC.

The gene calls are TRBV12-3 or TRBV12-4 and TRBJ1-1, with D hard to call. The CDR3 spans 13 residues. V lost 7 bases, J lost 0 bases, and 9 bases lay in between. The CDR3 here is CASTPHMNTEAFF. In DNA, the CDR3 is TGTGCCAGCACCCCCCACATGAACACTGAAGCTTTCTTT.

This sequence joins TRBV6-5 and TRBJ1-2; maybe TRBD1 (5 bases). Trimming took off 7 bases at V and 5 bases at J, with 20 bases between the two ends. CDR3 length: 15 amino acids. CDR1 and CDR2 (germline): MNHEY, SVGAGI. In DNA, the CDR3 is TGTGCCAGCACAACATGGGGATCGGAGGGGTATGGCTACACCTTC. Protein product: CASTTWGSEGYGYTF.

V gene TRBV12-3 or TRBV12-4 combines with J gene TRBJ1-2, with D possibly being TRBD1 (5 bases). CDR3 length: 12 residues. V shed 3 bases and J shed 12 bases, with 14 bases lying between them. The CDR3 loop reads CASSFSRALDTF. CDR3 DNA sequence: TGTGCCAGCAGTTTTTCCAGGGCTCTCGACACCTTC.

The CDR3 DNA follows: TGTGCCAGTAGTTCCGCGGACATTCAGGCTTTCTTT. Translating it yields CASSSADIQAFF. V gene TRBV19 combines with J gene TRBJ1-1; TRBD1 might be the D (5 bases). Between the trimmed V and J ends, which lost 5 bases and 11 bases, there was a span of 15 bases. Germline-derived CDR1 and CDR2 are LNHDA and SQIVND (reference sequence). The CDR3 covers 12 residues.

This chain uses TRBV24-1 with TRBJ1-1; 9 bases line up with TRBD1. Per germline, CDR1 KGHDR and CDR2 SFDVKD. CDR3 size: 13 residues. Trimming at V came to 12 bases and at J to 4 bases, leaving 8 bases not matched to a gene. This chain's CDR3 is CAPDRGRGTEAFF. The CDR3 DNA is TGTGCCCCGGACAGGGGTAGGGGCACTGAAGCTTTCTTT.

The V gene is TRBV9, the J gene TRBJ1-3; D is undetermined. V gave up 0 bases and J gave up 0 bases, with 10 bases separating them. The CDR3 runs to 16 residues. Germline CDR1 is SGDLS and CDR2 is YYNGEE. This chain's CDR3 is CASSVAHSSSGNTIYF. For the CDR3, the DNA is TGTGCCAGCAGCGTAGCGCACTCGAGCTCTGGAAACACCATATATTTT.

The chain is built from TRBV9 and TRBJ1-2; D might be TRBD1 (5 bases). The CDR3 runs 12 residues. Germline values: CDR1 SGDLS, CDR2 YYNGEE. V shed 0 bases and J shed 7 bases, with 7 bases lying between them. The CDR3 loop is CASSVGGGGYTF. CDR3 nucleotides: TGTGCCAGCAGCGTAGGGGGGGGTGGCTACACCTTC.

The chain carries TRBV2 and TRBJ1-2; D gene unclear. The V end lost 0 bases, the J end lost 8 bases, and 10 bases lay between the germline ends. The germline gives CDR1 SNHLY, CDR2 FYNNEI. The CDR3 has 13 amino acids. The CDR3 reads CASSEARVLGYTF. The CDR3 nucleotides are TGTGCCAGCAGTGAAGCGAGGGTCTTAGGCTACACCTTC. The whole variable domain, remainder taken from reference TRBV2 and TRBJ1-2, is EPEVTQTPSHQVTQMGQEVILRCVPISNHLYFYWYRQILGQKVEFLVSFYNNEISEKSEIFDDQFSVERPDGSNFTLKIRSTKLEDSAMYFCASSEARVLGYTFGSGTRLTVV.

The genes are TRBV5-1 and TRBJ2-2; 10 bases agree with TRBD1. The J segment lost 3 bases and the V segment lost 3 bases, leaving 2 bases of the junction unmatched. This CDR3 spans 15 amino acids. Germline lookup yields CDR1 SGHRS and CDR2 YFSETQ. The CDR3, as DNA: TGCGCCAGCAGCTCGGGACAGGGGCACACCGGGGAGCTGTTTTTT. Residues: CASSSGQGHTGELFF. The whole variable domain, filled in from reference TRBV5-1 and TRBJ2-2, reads KAGVTQTPRYLIKTRGQQVTLSCSPISGHRSVSWYQQTPGQGLQFLFEYFSETQRNKGNFPGRFSGRQFSNSRSEMNVSTLELGDSALYLCASSSGQGHTGELFFGEGSRLTVL.

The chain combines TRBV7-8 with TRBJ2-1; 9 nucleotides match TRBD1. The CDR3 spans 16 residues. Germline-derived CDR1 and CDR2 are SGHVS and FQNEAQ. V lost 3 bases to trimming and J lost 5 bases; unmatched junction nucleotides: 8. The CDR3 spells CASSFPQTGGNNEQFF. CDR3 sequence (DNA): TGTGCCAGCAGCTTCCCTCAAACAGGGGGCAACAATGAGCAGTTCTTC. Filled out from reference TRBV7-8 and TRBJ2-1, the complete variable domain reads GAGVSQSPRYKVAKRGQDVALRCDPISGHVSLFWYQQALGQGPEFLTYFQNEAQLDKSGLPSDRFFAERPEGSVSTLKIQRTQQEDSAVYLCASSFPQTGGNNEQFFGPGTRLTVL.

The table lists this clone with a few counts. The DNA for the CDR3 is TGTGCCAGTAGCAATCCAGGGCTTTGGCCCCAGCATTTT. It codes for CASSNPGLWPQHF. This rearrangement joins TRBV19 to TRBJ1-5; D might be TRBD1 (5 bases). Trimming removed 6 bases from V and 9 bases from J, with 15 bases in between. The germline V gene has CDR1 LNHDA and CDR2 SQIVND (reference sequence). The CDR3 covers 13 residues.

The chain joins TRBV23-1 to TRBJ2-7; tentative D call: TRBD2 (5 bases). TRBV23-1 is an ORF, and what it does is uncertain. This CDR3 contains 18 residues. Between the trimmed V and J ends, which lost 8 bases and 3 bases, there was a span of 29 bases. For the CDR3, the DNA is TGCGCCAGCCGACTAACCTCTTCCGGGCCACAGATCAGCTACGAGCAGTACTTC. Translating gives CASRLTSSGPQISYEQYF.

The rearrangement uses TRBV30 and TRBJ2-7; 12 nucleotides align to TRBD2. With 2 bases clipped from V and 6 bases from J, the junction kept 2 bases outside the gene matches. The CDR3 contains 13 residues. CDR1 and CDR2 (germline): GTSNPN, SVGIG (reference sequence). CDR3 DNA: TGTGCCTGGAGTCTACTAGCGGGGGGCGAGCAGTACTTC. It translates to CAWSLLAGGEQYF. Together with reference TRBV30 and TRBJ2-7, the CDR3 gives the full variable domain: SQTIHQWPATLVQPVGSPLSLECTVEGTSNPNLYWYRQAAGRGLQLLFYSVGIGQISSEVPQNLSASRPQDRQFILSSKKLLLSDSGFYLCAWSLLAGGEQYFGPGTRLTVT.

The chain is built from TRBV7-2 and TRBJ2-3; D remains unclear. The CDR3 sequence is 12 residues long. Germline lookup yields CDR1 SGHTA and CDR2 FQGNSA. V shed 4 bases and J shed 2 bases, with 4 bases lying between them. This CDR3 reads CASSWATDTQYF. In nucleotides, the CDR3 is TGTGCCAGCAGCTGGGCCACAGATACGCAGTATTTT.

Here the CDR3 reads CASRIYTTGNTIYF. In DNA form, the CDR3 reads TGTGCCAGTAGAATTTACACTACGGGAAACACCATATATTTT. The rearrangement uses TRBV19 and TRBJ1-3, with D hard to call. Germline CDR1 is LNHDA and CDR2 is SQIVND (reference sequence). V lost 6 bases, J lost 4 bases, and 13 bases lay in between. The length of the CDR3 is 14 residues.

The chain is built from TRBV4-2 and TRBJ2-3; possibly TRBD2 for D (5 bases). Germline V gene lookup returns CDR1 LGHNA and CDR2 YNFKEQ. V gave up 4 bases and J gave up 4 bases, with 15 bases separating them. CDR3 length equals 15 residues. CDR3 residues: CASSPERVRADTQYF. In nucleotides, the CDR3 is TGTGCCAGCAGCCCTGAGAGGGTCCGGGCAGATACGCAGTATTTT.

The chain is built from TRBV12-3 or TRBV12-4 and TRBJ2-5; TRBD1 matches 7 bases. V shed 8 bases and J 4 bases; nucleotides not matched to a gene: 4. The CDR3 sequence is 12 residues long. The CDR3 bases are TGTGCCAGCGGGGACAGCCTAGAGACCCAGTACTTC. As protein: CASGDSLETQYF.

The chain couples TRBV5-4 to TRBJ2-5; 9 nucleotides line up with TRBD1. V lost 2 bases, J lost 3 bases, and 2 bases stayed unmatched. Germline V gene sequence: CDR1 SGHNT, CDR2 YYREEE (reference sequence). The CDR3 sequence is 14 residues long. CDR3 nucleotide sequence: TGTGCCAGCAGCTTCGACAGGGGGAAAGAGACCCAGTACTTC. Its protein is CASSFDRGKETQYF.

CDR3 sequence reads: CASSALLAGGSHEQYF. The CDR3 DNA follows: TGCGCCAGCAGCGCCTTACTAGCGGGGGGAAGCCACGAGCAGTACTTC. This chain connects TRBV5-1 to TRBJ2-7; 12 nucleotides align to TRBD2. Germline V gene lookup returns CDR1 SGHRS and CDR2 YFSETQ. The CDR3 consists of 16 residues. Losses at the gene ends were 4 bases for V and 5 bases for J; bases not matched to a gene: 10. Full variable domain (missing parts from reference TRBV5-1 and TRBJ2-7): KAGVTQTPRYLIKTRGQQVTLSCSPISGHRSVSWYQQTPGQGLQFLFEYFSETQRNKGNFPGRFSGRQFSNSRSEMNVSTLELGDSALYLCASSALLAGGSHEQYFGPGTRLTVT.

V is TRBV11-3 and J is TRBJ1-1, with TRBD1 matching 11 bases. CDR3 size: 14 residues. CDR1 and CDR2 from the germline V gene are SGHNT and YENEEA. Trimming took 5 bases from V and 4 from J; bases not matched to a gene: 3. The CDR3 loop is CASSAGTGGTEAFF. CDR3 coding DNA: TGTGCCAGCAGCGCGGGGACAGGGGGCACTGAAGCTTTCTTT. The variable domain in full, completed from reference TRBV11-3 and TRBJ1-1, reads EAGVVQSPRYKIIEKKQPVAFWCNPISGHNTLYWYLQNLGQGPELLIRYENEEAVDDSQLPKDRFSAERLKGVDSTLKIQPAELGDSAVYLCASSAGTGGTEAFFGQGTRLTVV.